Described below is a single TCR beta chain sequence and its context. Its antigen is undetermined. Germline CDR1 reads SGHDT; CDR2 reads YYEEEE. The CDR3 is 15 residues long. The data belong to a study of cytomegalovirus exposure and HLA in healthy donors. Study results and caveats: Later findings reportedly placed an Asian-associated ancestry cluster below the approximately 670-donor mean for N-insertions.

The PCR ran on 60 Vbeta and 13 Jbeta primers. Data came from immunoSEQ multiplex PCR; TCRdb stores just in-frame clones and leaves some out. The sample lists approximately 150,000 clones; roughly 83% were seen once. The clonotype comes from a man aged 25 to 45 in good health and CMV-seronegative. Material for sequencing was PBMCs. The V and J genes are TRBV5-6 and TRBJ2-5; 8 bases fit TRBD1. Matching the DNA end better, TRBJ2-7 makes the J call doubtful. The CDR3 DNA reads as TGTGCCAGCAGCTCCAGGGGGCGCATCGCCTACGAGCAGTACTTC. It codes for CASSSRGRIAYEQYF.